These T cell receptor beta chains were read from a single sample in a study of OX40 agonist ivuxolimab in advanced cancers. Profiling relied on immunoSEQ multiplex PCR, and the TCRdb table lists in-frame clones only, not all of them. Seen here are tens of thousands of clones, around 87% observed once, and the top ten hold over 2%. The sample consisted of CD4+ or CD8+ T cells sorted from blood, taken in a trial of the OX40 agonist ivuxolimab. These TCRs come from an adult with an advanced solid tumor such as melanoma, head and neck, liver or kidney cancer. CDR3s include the opening cysteine and the closing phenylalanine or tryptophan.

j_gene,v_gene,CDR3aa
TRBJ1-4,TRBV5-1,CASSWDSSTNEKLFF
TRBJ2-1,TRBV19,CASSPGGGSLDEQFF
TRBJ2-3,TRBV7-3,CASSPGRSTDTQYF
TRBJ2-3,TRBV28,CASSTPLLAGALDTQYF
TRBJ2-5,TRBV7-3,CASSREVQETQYF
TRBJ2-2,TRBV18,CASSPRHQTGELFF
TRBJ1-5,TRBV12-5,CASGSGSSNQPQHF
TRBJ1-5,TRBV4-3,CASSQDRGAAVPQHF
TRBJ2-1,TRBV19,CASSNMQGIKQFF
TRBJ1-2,TRBV7-9,CASALGNGHYGYTF
TRBJ1-3,TRBV7-2,CASNLGGAGHGNTIYF
TRBJ1-6,TRBV6-1,CASMRTVNSPLHF
TRBJ2-2,TRBV4-3,CASSRVRGSGTGGTGELFF
TRBJ1-4,TRBV4-1,CASSQAPGTGDATNEKLFF
TRBJ2-3,TRBV7-3,CASSPNRGVGTDTQYF
TRBJ2-7,TRBV7-2,CASSLDGTGSYEQYF
TRBJ1-1,TRBV25-1,CASSESGGPREAFF
TRBJ2-5,TRBV27,CASSSPGPRLLETQYF
TRBJ1-1,TRBV10-3,CATRGRDNTEAFF
TRBJ2-1,TRBV28,CASSLVSGSDNEQFF
TRBJ1-1,TRBV28,CATDRQGIEAFF
TRBJ1-6,TRBV5-1,CASSLGTGVNSPLHF
TRBJ1-1,TRBV7-3,CASSLGADRAAFF
TRBJ2-3,TRBV7-2,CASSPGASGGPDTQYF
TRBJ1-3,TRBV10-3,CAISQGIGFSGNTIYF
TRBJ2-5,TRBV5-1,CASSPPLAGEETQYF
TRBJ1-1,TRBV7-9,CASSLSSGVDTEAFF
TRBJ2-4,TRBV7-3,CASSSRTQNIQYF
TRBJ2-1,TRBV5-1,CASSLAWGFQEQFF
TRBJ2-1,TRBV15,CATTFLRGVYNEQFF
TRBJ2-2,TRBV5-5,CASSSGTGGNTGELFF
TRBJ2-5,TRBV5-8,CASSFGQSTGETQYF
TRBJ2-1,TRBV5-8,CASSPGAGGSYNEQFF
TRBJ1-6,TRBV30,CAWSAGQSYNSPLHF
TRBJ1-5,TRBV19,CASSIDPVQPQHF
TRBJ2-7,TRBV29-1,CSVEGTGDTEQYF
TRBJ1-1,TRBV11-1,CASTPWGTEAFF
TRBJ1-5,TRBV6-6,CASSQGYSNQPQHF
TRBJ2-5,TRBV5-4,CASSSGVERETQYF
TRBJ1-1,TRBV9,CASSNEGRGTEAFF
TRBJ2-1,TRBV5-4,CASSLARAGGPSGYNEQFF
TRBJ2-3,TRBV9,CASSVEGRGGTDTQYF
TRBJ1-5,TRBV6-6,CASSYSGNSNQPQHF
TRBJ2-3,TRBV2,CASGGSSGTPTDTQYF
TRBJ2-5,TRBV5-1,CASSFGLAEETQYF
TRBJ1-5,TRBV5-6,CASSLKGSNQPQHF
TRBJ1-2,TRBV19,CASTTTYFGYTF
TRBJ1-4,TRBV28,CASSLEGTNEKLFF
TRBJ2-2,TRBV29-1,CSGRRTGETGELFF
TRBJ2-2,TRBV5-1,CASSWTGTGELFF